What follows are 27 T cell receptor beta chains derived from one specimen sequenced in a study of CD8+CD57+ T cells in acquired aplastic anemia (dated by TCRdb to between 2017 and 2018). Flow cytometry had shown CD8+CD57+ cell expansion in the patients selected for sequencing. TCRdb records Illumina HiSeq 2000 as the sequencer. Profiling of TCR beta VDJ combinations and CDR3 sequences used genomic DNA as the template. In TCRdb, the public reads were trimmed at Q25 with fastp and aligned with MiXCR, with productive beta chains retained. When rows share a CDR3 protein, they turn into one entry using the most common DNA and genes. Present in this sample are under 200,000 distinct CDR3 sequences, 45% to 55% of which were seen just once. The top ten clonotypes cover roughly 30% of the sample. Sequencing was performed on sorted CD4+, CD8+, or CD8+CD57+ T cells (not recorded which) from PBMCs. Every receptor here comes from a human donor with aplastic anemia.

This clonotype came up many times. The V and J genes are TRBV6-5 and TRBJ2-7; tentatively, D is TRBD2 (6 bases). Trimming shortened V by 0 bases and J by 6 bases, and 15 bases separated the two germline ends. CDR1 is MNHEY and CDR2 is SVGAGI in the germline V gene. The CDR3 runs 15 residues. CDR3 nucleotides: TGTGCCAGCAGTTACTCTGACCCGATCGGGGGCGAGCAGTACTTC. Encoded protein: CASSYSDPIGGEQYF.

This clonotype appeared a few times. Just one base apart from a much larger clone, this may be a read error. The rearrangement links TRBV7-9 to TRBJ1-1, with a weak D call TRBD1 (5 bases). Trimming left V 5 bases short and J 6 bases short, with 13 bases between. Germline V gives CDR1 SEHNR, CDR2 FQNEAQ (reference sequence). The length of the CDR3 is 13 residues. The CDR3 is CASSQQSGPEAFF. DNA for the CDR3: TGTGCCAGCAGCCAGCAGTCAGGGCCTGAAGCTTTCTTT.

The rearrangement links TRBV24-1 to TRBJ1-2; 7 positions match TRBD1. Germline lookup yields CDR1 KGHDR and CDR2 SFDVKD. With V trimmed by 0 bases and J by 8 bases, 2 bases remained unmatched. The CDR3 is 13 amino acids. The CDR3 region is CATSDLTGAGYTF. The DNA for the CDR3 is TGTGCCACCAGTGATTTGACAGGGGCCGGCTACACCTTC.

This chain connects TRBV7-9 to TRBJ1-6; D is uncertain. The V and J ends lost 1 base and 6 bases respectively, with 10 bases between them. The CDR3 loop spans 15 amino acids. The germline CDR1 and CDR2 sequences are SEHNR and FQNEAQ (reference sequence). The CDR3 bases are TGTGCCAGCAGCTTAGAAGTGGGAGGTAATTCACCCCTCCACTTT. Its translation: CASSLEVGGNSPLHF.

The CDR3 spells CATLPHETVDEQYF. The CDR3, as DNA: TGTGCCACCTTGCCTCACGAGACAGTGGACGAGCAGTACTTC. V is TRBV10-3 and J is TRBJ2-7; weak D call: TRBD1 (5 bases). The CDR3 sequence is 14 residues long. Germline CDR1 ENHRY, CDR2 SYGVKD. V was shortened by 10 bases and J by 5 bases, with 21 bases between the two germline ends.

This clonotype was observed a handful of times. The chain links TRBV18 to TRBJ1-1; no reliable D call. Trimming took off 4 bases at V and 4 bases at J, with 22 bases between the two ends. The CDR3 is made up of 17 amino acids. Germline-derived CDR1 and CDR2 are KGHSH and LQKENI. CDR3 bases: TGTGCCAGCTCACAGTCCGCGAGGGTCGGTCGTAGCACTGAAGCTTTCTTT. Its protein is CASSQSARVGRSTEAFF.

The chain carries TRBV19 and TRBJ2-7; perhaps TRBD2 as D (5 bases). CDR3 length: 12 residues. V lost 7 bases to trimming and J lost 7 bases, with 14 bases between them. Germline V gene lookup returns CDR1 LNHDA and CDR2 SQIVND (reference sequence). The CDR3 region is CASKTTLGEQYF. For the CDR3, the DNA is TGTGCCAGTAAGACTACCCTTGGGGAGCAGTACTTC.

This clonotype was detected many times. V usage is TRBV9 and J usage is TRBJ1-1; tentatively, D is TRBD1 (5 bases). This CDR3 is built from 14 residues. Germline loops: CDR1 SGDLS, CDR2 YYNGEE. Trimming shortened V by 4 bases and J by 8 bases, and 18 bases separated the two germline ends. This CDR3 is CASSPQGGAGEAFF. CDR3 DNA sequence: TGTGCCAGCAGCCCCCAAGGTGGGGCGGGGGAAGCTTTCTTT.

This clonotype was observed at least ten times. CDR3 nucleotides: TGTGCCAGCAGCCAGACAGGGGAAGAAGTTTACTCACCCCTCCACTTT. The encoded protein is CASSQTGEEVYSPLHF. This sequence joins TRBV9 and TRBJ1-6; TRBD1 aligns across 8 bases. Germline trimming cut 4 bases from V and 10 bases from J; bases unmatched to any gene: 13. CDR1 SGDLS and CDR2 YYNGEE come from the germline V gene. The CDR3 runs 16 residues. The full variable domain, rest sourced from reference TRBV9 and TRBJ1-6, is DSGVTQTPKHLITATGQRVTLRCSPRSGDLSVYWYQQSLDQGLQFLIQYYNGEERAKGNILERFSAQQFPDLHSELNLSSLELGDSALYFCASSQTGEEVYSPLHFGNGTRLTVT.

The chain combines TRBV2 with TRBJ2-7, with D uncertain. This CDR3 comprises 11 residues. Germline V gene data show CDR1 as SNHLY and CDR2 as FYNNEI. V lost 10 bases, J lost 3 bases, and 10 bases lay in between. This chain's CDR3 is CATAIYYEQYF. The CDR3, as DNA: TGTGCCACCGCTATCTACTACGAGCAGTACTTC.

The chain is built from TRBV15 and TRBJ2-3, with a weak D call TRBD2 (6 bases). Trimming shortened V by 10 bases and J by 2 bases, and 16 bases separated the two germline ends. The V gene's germline CDR1 is LNHNV and CDR2 YYDKDF (reference sequence). The CDR3 has 14 amino acids. The CDR3, as DNA: TGTGCCAGCAGTTCCCTAGCGACCACAGATACGCAGTATTTT. Translated: CASSSLATTDTQYF.

This clonotype was recorded a few times. The V call is TRBV10-1, the J call TRBJ2-1, with D hard to call. Trimming pared 2 bases from V and 5 bases from J, leaving 13 bases between. CDR1 and CDR2 (germline): WNHNN, SYGVQD (reference sequence). The CDR3 runs 15 residues. CDR3 sequence: CASSEVAGLNNEQFF. The CDR3, as DNA: TGCGCCAGCAGTGAGGTGGCTGGGCTAAACAATGAGCAGTTCTTC.

This clonotype was observed many times. CDR3 protein: CASSQRKGVSYGYTF. CDR3 in DNA: TGTGCCAGCAGCCAACGGAAGGGGGTTTCATATGGCTACACCTTC. V and J are TRBV14 and TRBJ1-2, with a weak D call TRBD1 (6 bases). Per the germline V gene, CDR1 is SGHDN and CDR2 is FVKESK. The V end lost 2 bases, the J end lost 5 bases, and 15 bases lay between the germline ends. CDR3 size: 15 residues.

In its sample, this clonotype was seen many times. This rearrangement joins TRBV25-1 to TRBJ1-2; D possibly corresponds to TRBD1 (5 bases). V shed 6 bases and J shed 4 bases, with 6 bases lying between them. The V gene's germline CDR1 is MGHDK and CDR2 SYGVNS. The CDR3 sequence is 11 residues long. The CDR3 DNA is TGTGCCAGCAGGCAGGGCTATGGCTACACCTTC. Protein: CASRQGYGYTF.

The chain recombines TRBV19 with TRBJ2-2, with TRBD1 matching 7 bases. CDR1 is LNHDA, CDR2 SQIVND, per germline (reference sequence). V shed 9 bases and J 9 bases; nucleotides not matched to a gene: 13. This CDR3 spans 14 amino acids. The CDR3 DNA follows: TGTGCCAGCTACAGGGGTTTGGGTACTAGGGAGCTGTTTTTT. It encodes CASYRGLGTRELFF.

This clonotype was seen only once. DNA for the CDR3: TGCAGCGCCAGGACAGGGCTGCACACTGAAGCTTTCTTT. Its protein product is CSARTGLHTEAFF. J is TRBJ1-1 and V is TRBV29-1, with 8 bases fitting TRBD1. The length of the CDR3 is 13 residues. Germline-derived CDR1 and CDR2 are SQVTM and ANQGSEA. V gave up 7 bases and J gave up 3 bases; unmatched junction bases: 7.

This clonotype was detected ten times or more. The chain joins TRBV7-9 to TRBJ1-3; D may be TRBD1 (6 bases). The length of the CDR3 is 15 residues. With 5 bases removed from V and 0 bases from J, the gap between germline ends came to 11 bases. Per germline, CDR1 SEHNR and CDR2 FQNEAQ (reference sequence). CDR3 amino acids: CASSHQGYSGNTIYF. Written as DNA, the CDR3 is TGTGCCAGCAGCCATCAGGGGTACTCTGGAAACACCATATATTTT.

This clonotype was detected ten times or more. This rearrangement joins TRBV2 to TRBJ2-3, with TRBD1 as a possible D gene (5 bases). Deletions cut 4 bases from V and 6 bases from J, with 5 bases between. Germline lookup yields CDR1 SNHLY and CDR2 FYNNEI. The CDR3 loop spans 11 amino acids. CDR3 protein: CASSAGDTQYF. CDR3 nucleotides: TGTGCCAGCAGTGCAGGGGATACGCAGTATTTT.

This rearrangement joins TRBV29-1 to TRBJ1-4; D is undetermined. The CDR3 length is 13 residues. V was shortened by 6 bases and J by 4 bases, with 12 bases between the two germline ends. The germline V gene has CDR1 SQVTM and CDR2 ANQGSEA. The CDR3 DNA sequence: TGCAGCGTCGTCGTCCGGGATAATGAAAAACTGTTTTTT. Translated: CSVVVRDNEKLFF. Combining the CDR3 with reference TRBV29-1 and TRBJ1-4 gives the whole variable domain SAVISQKPSRDICQRGTSLTIQCQVDSQVTMMFWYRQQPGQSLTLIATANQGSEATYESGFVIDKFPISRPNLTFSTLTVSNMSPEDSSIYLCSVVVRDNEKLFFGSGTQLSVL.

This chain links TRBV10-3 with TRBJ2-3; TRBD2 agrees at 9 bases. This CDR3 region has 15 residues. CDR1 is ENHRY and CDR2 is SYGVKD in the germline V gene. With 4 bases clipped from V and 7 bases from J, the junction kept 9 bases outside the gene matches. For the CDR3, the DNA is TGTGCCATCAGTGGTAGCGGGGGATACTCTAATACGCAGTATTTT. Protein sequence: CAISGSGGYSNTQYF.

This chain joins TRBV27 and TRBJ2-7; D not resolved. This CDR3 is built from 12 residues. Trimming removed 6 bases at V and 2 bases at J, with 8 bases between. Germline CDR1 and CDR2: MNHEY and SMNVEV (reference sequence). This CDR3 is CASSTDPYEQYF. The CDR3 bases are TGTGCCAGCAGCACCGACCCCTACGAGCAGTACTTC.

V gene TRBV25-1 combines with J gene TRBJ2-1, with 8 bases fitting TRBD1. Losses at the gene ends were 7 bases for V and 2 bases for J; bases not matched to a gene: 10. The CDR3 runs 16 residues. CDR1 and CDR2 from the germline V gene are MGHDK and SYGVNS. The CDR3 region is CASKPTGTGPYNEQFF. CDR3 coding DNA: TGTGCCAGCAAGCCGACCGGGACAGGTCCCTACAATGAGCAGTTCTTC.

This clonotype was seen a handful of times. The chain links TRBV2 to TRBJ2-5; D is unresolved. This CDR3 is 12 amino acids long. V was trimmed by 2 bases and J by 5 bases, leaving 6 bases between them. CDR1 is SNHLY and CDR2 is FYNNEI in the germline V gene. The DNA for the CDR3 is TGTGCCAGCAGTGAAACTTCTGAGACCCAGTACTTC. Its protein is CASSETSETQYF.

This clonotype has a count of ten or more. This chain joins TRBV11-1 and TRBJ2-5; 7 nucleotides agree with TRBD2. The CDR3 covers 16 residues. Trimming at V came to 5 bases and at J to 5 bases, leaving 14 bases not matched to a gene. Germline values: CDR1 SGHAT, CDR2 FQDESV (reference sequence). The CDR3 here is CASSGYAGDQLETQYF. CDR3 in DNA: TGTGCCAGCAGCGGGTACGCGGGGGACCAATTGGAGACCCAGTACTTC.

This rearrangement joins TRBV6-5 to TRBJ2-2; D gene unclear. This CDR3 spans 13 amino acids. Germline V gives CDR1 MNHEY, CDR2 SVGAGI. Trimming took 2 bases from V and 1 from J, leaving 2 bases between them. CDR3 nucleotides: TGTGCCAGCAGTTACCAGAACACCGGGGAGCTGTTTTTT. Protein product: CASSYQNTGELFF.

The chain combines TRBV29-1 with TRBJ1-1; 8 bases are shared with TRBD1. J gave up 5 bases and V 4 bases, and 9 bases lay outside the gene matches. CDR3 length equals 14 residues. Germline loops: CDR1 SQVTM, CDR2 ANQGSEA. CDR3 amino acids: CSVVGQGAATEAFF. Written as DNA, the CDR3 is TGCAGCGTTGTAGGTCAGGGGGCGGCGACTGAAGCTTTCTTT.

Many counts were recorded for this clonotype. The chain uses TRBV6-1 and TRBJ2-1; D unresolved. V dropped 2 bases and J dropped 6 bases, with 8 bases sitting between them. This CDR3 has 13 residues. From germline, CDR1 is MNHNS and CDR2 SASEGT. The CDR3 loop is CASSESHVNEQFF. The CDR3 DNA reads TGTGCCAGCAGTGAAAGCCACGTCAATGAGCAGTTCTTC.